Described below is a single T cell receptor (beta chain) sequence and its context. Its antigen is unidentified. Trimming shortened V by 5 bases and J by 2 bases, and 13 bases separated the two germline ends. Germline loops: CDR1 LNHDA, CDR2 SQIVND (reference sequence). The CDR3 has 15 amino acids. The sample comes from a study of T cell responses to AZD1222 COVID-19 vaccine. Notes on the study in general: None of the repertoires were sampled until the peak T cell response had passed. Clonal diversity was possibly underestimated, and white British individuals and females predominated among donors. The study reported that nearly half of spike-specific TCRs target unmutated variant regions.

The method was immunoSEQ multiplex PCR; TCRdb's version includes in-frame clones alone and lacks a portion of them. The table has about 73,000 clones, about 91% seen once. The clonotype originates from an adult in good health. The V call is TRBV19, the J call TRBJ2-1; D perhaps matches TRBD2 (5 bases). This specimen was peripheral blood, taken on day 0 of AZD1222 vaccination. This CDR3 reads CASSSWTGTYNEQFF. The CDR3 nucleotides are TGTGCCAGTAGTTCCTGGACGGGAACCTACAATGAGCAGTTCTTC.